The present entry profiles one T cell receptor (beta chain) with its context. This clonotype was found a few times. Its specific antigen is unknown. No qualities accompany the bases; no much larger clone lies one base away. The germline V end is reduced by 1 base and the J end by 1 base; junction bases left unmatched: 4. The CDR3 has 16 amino acids, counting the end cysteine and phenylalanine. The only DNA kept is the CDR3, 48 bases in frame from the first base. CDR1 LNHNV and CDR2 YYDKDF are derived from the germline V gene (reference sequence). Library prep was done by RT-PCR. The instrument given in TCRdb is Illumina HiSeq 2500. Using fastp at Q25 and MiXCR, TCRdb reprocessed the public reads and kept productive beta chains. CDR3 protein duplicates are merged, each entry listing the most common genes and DNA. The sample table records 400,000 to 650,000 distinct CDR3 sequences; about 7.2% of these occur just once. The leading ten clones occupy around 13% of the sample.

The data belong to a study of response to subunit inactivated influenza vaccine listed by TCRdb under 2018. Broadly, across the study: The study used deep quantitative T cell receptor repertoire profiling to track responses to a trivalent subunit inactivated influenza vaccine.

Points the paper makes about the study in general: It was suggested by the authors that each seasonal influenza vaccination may recruit only a limited number of new T cells.

This receptor was obtained from a man aged 50 to 69 who received an inactivated influenza vaccine. Donor details come from another sample of the same person, matched by shared clones. This sequence uses TRBV15 and TRBJ2-3, with TRBD2 identical over 8 junction bases. Specimen: PBMCs from blood, collected less than 30 months after vaccination. The CDR3 protein sequence reads: CATSRGTSPGTDTQYF. The DNA sequence reads TGTGCCACCAGCAGAGGGACTAGCCCTGGCACAGATACGCAGTATTTT.